A single sample is the source of the 8 T cell receptor beta chains below, sequenced in a study of OX40 agonist ivuxolimab in advanced cancers. Produced via immunoSEQ multiplex PCR; TCRdb's table is partial and in-frame only. Of under 100,000 clones detected, 70% to 90% appear once; the ten largest clones hold 0.6% to 0.9%. The sample here was CD4+ or CD8+ T cells sorted from blood, taken in a trial of the OX40 agonist ivuxolimab. The receptors shown here come from an adult with an advanced solid tumor such as melanoma, head and neck, liver or kidney cancer.

V usage is TRBV19 and J usage is TRBJ2-2; 12 bases agree with TRBD2. CDR1 is LNHDA, CDR2 SQIVND, per germline (reference sequence). V was pared by 5 bases and J by 5 bases, with 6 bases of the junction left unmatched. CDR3 length: 16 residues. CDR3 sequence reads: CASSSLLAGGTGELFF. Here the CDR3 DNA reads TGTGCCAGTAGTTCTTTACTAGCGGGAGGAACCGGGGAGCTGTTTTTT.

The chain is built from TRBV19 and TRBJ1-5, with 9 bases that match TRBD1. CDR1 is LNHDA, CDR2 SQIVND, per germline (reference sequence). This CDR3 spans 16 amino acids. V dropped 5 bases and J dropped 1; count of bases not matched to a gene: 6. The CDR3 loop reads CASSVYRGQSNQPQHF. In DNA form, the CDR3 reads TGTGCCAGTAGTGTATACAGGGGGCAGAGCAATCAGCCCCAGCATTTT.

This clone was counted between two and nine times. The chain links TRBV25-1 to TRBJ1-3; D perhaps matches TRBD1 (6 bases). The CDR3 runs 18 residues. The germline CDR1 and CDR2 sequences are MGHDK and SYGVNS. The V and J ends lost 2 bases and 0 bases respectively, with 17 bases between them. CDR3 loop: CASSERTFTGNSGNTIYF. The CDR3 DNA sequence: TGTGCCAGCAGTGAAAGGACTTTCACAGGGAACTCTGGAAACACCATATATTTT.

This clone was picked up one time. V and J are TRBV28 and TRBJ2-7; D remains ambiguous. V was trimmed by 3 bases and J by 6 bases, leaving 18 bases between them. Germline V gene data show CDR1 as MDHEN and CDR2 as SYDVKM. CDR3 size: 15 residues. The CDR3 sequence is CASSLARRAGGEQYF. The CDR3 DNA reads as TGTGCCAGCAGTTTGGCCCGCCGGGCAGGCGGCGAGCAGTACTTC.

V usage is TRBV15 and J usage is TRBJ1-5; D is unclear. The CDR3 is 12 amino acids. Germline lookup yields CDR1 LNHNV and CDR2 YYDKDF (reference sequence). The V end was cut by 3 bases, the J end by 4 bases, with 4 bases between. The CDR3 nucleotides are TGTGCCACCAGCAGGGATAATCAGCCCCAGCATTTT. It specifies CATSRDNQPQHF.

J is TRBJ2-1 and V is TRBV19; maybe TRBD2 (5 bases). From germline, CDR1 is LNHDA and CDR2 SQIVND (reference sequence). V was trimmed by 1 base and J by 6 bases, leaving 10 bases between them. CDR3 length: 14 amino acids. CDR3: CASSIAGILNEQFF. For the CDR3, the DNA is TGTGCCAGTAGTATAGCGGGAATCCTCAATGAGCAGTTCTTC.

The V call is TRBV19, the J call TRBJ1-2, with a possible D match to TRBD1 (5 bases). CDR1 LNHDA and CDR2 SQIVND come from the germline V gene (reference sequence). V lost 4 bases, J lost 4 bases, and 10 bases lay in between. The CDR3 has 13 amino acids. CDR3 sequence reads: CASSRDPSYGYTF. The CDR3, as DNA: TGTGCCAGTAGTAGGGACCCCTCCTATGGCTACACCTTC.

The V call is TRBV19, the J call TRBJ1-5, with D unresolved. Between the trimmed V and J ends, which lost 5 bases and 4 bases, there was a span of 18 bases. The CDR3 covers 16 residues. Germline loops: CDR1 LNHDA, CDR2 SQIVND (reference sequence). CDR3 nucleotide sequence: TGTGCCAGTAGTCAGAGAGGACGGATGGGGAATCAGCCCCAGCATTTT. Protein: CASSQRGRMGNQPQHF. Using reference TRBV19 and TRBJ1-5 for the parts outside the CDR3, the full variable domain is DGGITQSPKYLFRKEGQNVTLSCEQNLNHDAMYWYRQDPGQGLRLIYYSQIVNDFQKGDIAEGYSVSREKKESFPLTVTSAQKNPTAFYLCASSQRGRMGNQPQHFGDGTRLSIL.